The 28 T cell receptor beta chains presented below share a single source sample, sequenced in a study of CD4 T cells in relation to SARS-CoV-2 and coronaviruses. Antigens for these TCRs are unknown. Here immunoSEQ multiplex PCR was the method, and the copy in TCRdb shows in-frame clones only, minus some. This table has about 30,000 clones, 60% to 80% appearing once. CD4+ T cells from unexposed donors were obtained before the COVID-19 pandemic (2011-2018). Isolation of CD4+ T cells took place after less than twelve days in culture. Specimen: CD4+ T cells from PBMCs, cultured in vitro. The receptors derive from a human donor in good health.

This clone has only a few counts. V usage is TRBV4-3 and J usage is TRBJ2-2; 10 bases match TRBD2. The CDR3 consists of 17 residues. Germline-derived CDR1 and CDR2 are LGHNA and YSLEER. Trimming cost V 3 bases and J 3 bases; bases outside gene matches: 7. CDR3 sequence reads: CASSQLAGGGDTGELFF. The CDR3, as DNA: TGCGCCAGCAGCCAGTTAGCGGGGGGCGGGGACACCGGGGAGCTGTTTTTT.

The CDR3 loop reads CASSPQRAGTYGYTF. The CDR3 DNA follows: TGTGCCAGCTCACCCCAGAGGGCGGGAACCTATGGCTACACCTTC. V usage is TRBV18 and J usage is TRBJ1-2; D not certain. The V gene lost 3 bases and the J gene lost 4 bases, with 15 bases spanning the gap. The CDR3 is 15 amino acids. Germline V CDR1 and CDR2: KGHSH, LQKENI.

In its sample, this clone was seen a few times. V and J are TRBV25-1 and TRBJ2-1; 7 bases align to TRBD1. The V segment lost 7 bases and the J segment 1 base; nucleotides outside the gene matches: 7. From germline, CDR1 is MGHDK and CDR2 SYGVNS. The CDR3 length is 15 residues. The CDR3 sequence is CASTPGTESYNEQFF. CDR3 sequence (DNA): TGTGCCAGCACTCCGGGGACAGAGTCCTACAATGAGCAGTTCTTC.

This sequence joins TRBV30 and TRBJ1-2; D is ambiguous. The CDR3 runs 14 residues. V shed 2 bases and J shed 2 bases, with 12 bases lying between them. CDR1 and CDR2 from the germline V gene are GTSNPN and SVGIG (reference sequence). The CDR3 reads CAWSLSIRNYGYTF. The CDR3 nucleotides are TGTGCCTGGAGTCTCAGTATTAGAAACTATGGCTACACCTTC.

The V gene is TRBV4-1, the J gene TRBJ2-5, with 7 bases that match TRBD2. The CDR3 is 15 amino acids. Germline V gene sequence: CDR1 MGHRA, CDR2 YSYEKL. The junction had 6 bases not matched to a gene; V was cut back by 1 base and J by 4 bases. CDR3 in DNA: TGCGCCAGCAGCCAAGCACTAGCGAAACGAGAGACCCAGTACTTC. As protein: CASSQALAKRETQYF.

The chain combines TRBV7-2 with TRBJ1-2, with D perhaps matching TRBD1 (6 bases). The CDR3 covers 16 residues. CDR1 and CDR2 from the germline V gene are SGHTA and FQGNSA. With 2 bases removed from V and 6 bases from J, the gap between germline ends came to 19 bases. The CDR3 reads CASSLKPEGGVDGYTF. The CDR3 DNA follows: TGTGCCAGCAGCTTAAAACCTGAAGGGGGTGTGGATGGCTACACCTTC.

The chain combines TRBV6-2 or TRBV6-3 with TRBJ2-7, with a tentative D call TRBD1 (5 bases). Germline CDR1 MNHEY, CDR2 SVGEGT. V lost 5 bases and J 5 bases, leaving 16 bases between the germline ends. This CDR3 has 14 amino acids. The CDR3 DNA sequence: TGTGCCAGCAGTCCCGGACACCCTTCGGACGAGCAGTACTTC. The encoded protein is CASSPGHPSDEQYF.

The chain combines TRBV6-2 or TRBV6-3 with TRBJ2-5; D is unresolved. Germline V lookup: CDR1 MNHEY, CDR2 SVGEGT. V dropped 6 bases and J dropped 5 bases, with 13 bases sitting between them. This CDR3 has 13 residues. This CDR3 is CASSPGRWETQYF. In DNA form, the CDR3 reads TGTGCCAGCAGCCCGGGCCGATGGGAGACCCAGTACTTC.

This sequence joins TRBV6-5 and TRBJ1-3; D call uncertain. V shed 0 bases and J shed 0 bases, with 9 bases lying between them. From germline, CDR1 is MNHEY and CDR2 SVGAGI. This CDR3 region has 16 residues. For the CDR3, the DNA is TGTGCCAGCAGTTACTCGCCGGACTTCTCTGGAAACACCATATATTTT. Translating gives CASSYSPDFSGNTIYF.

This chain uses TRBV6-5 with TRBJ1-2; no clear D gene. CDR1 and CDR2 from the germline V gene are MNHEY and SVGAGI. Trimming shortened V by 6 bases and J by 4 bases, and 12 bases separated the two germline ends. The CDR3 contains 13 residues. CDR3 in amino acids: CASSRGLTYGYTF. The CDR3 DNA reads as TGTGCCAGCAGCCGCGGACTGACCTATGGCTACACCTTC.

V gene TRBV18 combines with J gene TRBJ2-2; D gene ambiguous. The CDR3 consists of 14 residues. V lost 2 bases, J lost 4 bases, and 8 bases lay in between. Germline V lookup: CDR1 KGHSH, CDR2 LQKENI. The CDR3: CASSPGPGTGELFF. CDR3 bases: TGTGCCAGCTCACCAGGTCCGGGCACCGGGGAGCTGTTTTTT.

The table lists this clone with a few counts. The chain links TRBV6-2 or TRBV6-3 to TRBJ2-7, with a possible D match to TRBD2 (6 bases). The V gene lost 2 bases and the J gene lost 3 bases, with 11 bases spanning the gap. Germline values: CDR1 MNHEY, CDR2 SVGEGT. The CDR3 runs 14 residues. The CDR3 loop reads CASSYGGMNYEQYF. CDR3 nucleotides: TGTGCCAGCAGTTACGGCGGGATGAACTACGAGCAGTACTTC.

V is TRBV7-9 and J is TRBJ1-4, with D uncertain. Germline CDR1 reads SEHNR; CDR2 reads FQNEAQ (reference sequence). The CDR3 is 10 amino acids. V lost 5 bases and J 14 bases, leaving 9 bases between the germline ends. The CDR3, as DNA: TGTGCCAGCAGCGGGGTTCTGCTGTTTTTT. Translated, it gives CASSGVLLFF.

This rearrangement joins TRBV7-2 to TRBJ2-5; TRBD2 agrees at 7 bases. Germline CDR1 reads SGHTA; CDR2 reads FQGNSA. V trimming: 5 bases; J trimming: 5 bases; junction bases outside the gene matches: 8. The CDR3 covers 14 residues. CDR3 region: CASSRTSVEETQYF. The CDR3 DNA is TGTGCCAGCAGCCGCACTAGCGTGGAGGAGACCCAGTACTTC. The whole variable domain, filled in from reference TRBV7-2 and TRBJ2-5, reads GAGVSQSPSNKVTEKGKDVELRCDPISGHTALYWYRQSLGQGLEFLIYFQGNSAPDKSGLPSDRFSAERTGGSVSTLTIQRTQQEDSAVYLCASSRTSVEETQYFGPGTRLLVL.

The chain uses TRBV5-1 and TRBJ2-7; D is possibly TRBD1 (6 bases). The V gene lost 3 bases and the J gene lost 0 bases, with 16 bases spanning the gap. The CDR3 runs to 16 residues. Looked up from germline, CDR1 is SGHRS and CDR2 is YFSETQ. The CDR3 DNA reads TGCGCCAGCAGCTCCCAGACAGGTGACAGCTCCTACGAGCAGTACTTC. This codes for CASSSQTGDSSYEQYF.

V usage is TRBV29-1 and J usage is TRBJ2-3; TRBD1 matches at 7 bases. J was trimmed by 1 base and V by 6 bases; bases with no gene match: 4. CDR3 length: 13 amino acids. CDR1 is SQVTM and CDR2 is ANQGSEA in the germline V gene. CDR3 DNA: TGCAGCGTGAGACAGGGAGGCACAGATACGCAGTATTTT. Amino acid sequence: CSVRQGGTDTQYF.

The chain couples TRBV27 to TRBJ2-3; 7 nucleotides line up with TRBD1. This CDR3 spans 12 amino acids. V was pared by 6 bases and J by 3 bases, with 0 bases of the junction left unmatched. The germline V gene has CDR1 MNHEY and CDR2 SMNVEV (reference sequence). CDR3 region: CASRDRTDTQYF. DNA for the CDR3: TGTGCCAGCAGGGACAGGACAGATACGCAGTATTTT.

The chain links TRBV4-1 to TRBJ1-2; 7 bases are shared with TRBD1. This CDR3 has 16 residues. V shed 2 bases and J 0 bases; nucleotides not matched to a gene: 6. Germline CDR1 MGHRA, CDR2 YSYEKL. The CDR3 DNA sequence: TGCGCCAGCAGCCAACCCCGACAGGGAGCTAACTATGGCTACACCTTC. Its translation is CASSQPRQGANYGYTF.

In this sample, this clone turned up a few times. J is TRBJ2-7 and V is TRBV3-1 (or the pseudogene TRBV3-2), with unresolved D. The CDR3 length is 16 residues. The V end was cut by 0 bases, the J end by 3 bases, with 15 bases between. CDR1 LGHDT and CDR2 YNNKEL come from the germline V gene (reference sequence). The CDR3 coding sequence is TGTGCCAGCAGCCAAGACGGCGTACTATCCAACTACGAGCAGTACTTC. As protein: CASSQDGVLSNYEQYF.

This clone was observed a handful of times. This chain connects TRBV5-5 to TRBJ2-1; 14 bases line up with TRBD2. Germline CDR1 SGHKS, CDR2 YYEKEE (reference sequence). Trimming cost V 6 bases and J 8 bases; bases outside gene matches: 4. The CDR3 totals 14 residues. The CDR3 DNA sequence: TGTGCCAGCACACCGGGACTAGCGGGAGATGAGCAGTTCTTC. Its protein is CASTPGLAGDEQFF.

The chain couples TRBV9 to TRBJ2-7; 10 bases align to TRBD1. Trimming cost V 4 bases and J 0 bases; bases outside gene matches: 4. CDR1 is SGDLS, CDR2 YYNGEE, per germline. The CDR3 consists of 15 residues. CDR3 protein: CASSPRDRGSYEQYF. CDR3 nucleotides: TGTGCCAGCAGCCCCCGGGACAGGGGCTCCTACGAGCAGTACTTC.

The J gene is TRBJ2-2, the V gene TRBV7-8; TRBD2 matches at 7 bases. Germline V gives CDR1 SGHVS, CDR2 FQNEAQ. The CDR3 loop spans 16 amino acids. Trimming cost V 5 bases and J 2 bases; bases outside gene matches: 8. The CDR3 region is CASSQTGLPNTGELFF. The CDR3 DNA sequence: TGTGCCAGCAGCCAGACGGGACTACCCAACACCGGGGAGCTGTTTTTT.

The CDR3: CASSLGVRGYGNTIYF. The CDR3 nucleotides read TGTGCCAGCAGCTTAGGGGTCAGGGGCTATGGAAACACCATATATTTT. The chain links TRBV11-2 to TRBJ1-3; possible D gene TRBD1, 6 bases. From germline, CDR1 is SGHAT and CDR2 FQNNGV. CDR3 size: 16 residues. Trimming took off 1 base at V and 3 bases at J, with 13 bases between the two ends.

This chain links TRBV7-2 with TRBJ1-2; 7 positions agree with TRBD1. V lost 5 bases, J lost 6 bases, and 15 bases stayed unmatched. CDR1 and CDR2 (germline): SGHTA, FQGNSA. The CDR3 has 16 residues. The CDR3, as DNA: TGTGCCAGCAGCCCGCCCCCCCAGGGGGGCCGTCATGGCTACACCTTC. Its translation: CASSPPPQGGRHGYTF.

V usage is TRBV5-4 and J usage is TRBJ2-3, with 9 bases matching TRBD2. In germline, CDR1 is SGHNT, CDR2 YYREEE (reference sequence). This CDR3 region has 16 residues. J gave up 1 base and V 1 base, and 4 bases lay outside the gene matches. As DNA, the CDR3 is TGTGCCAGCAGCTTGAAGCGGGGGGATGGCACAGATACGCAGTATTTT. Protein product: CASSLKRGDGTDTQYF. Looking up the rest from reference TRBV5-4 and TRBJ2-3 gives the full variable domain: ETGVTQSPTHLIKTRGQQVTLRCSSQSGHNTVSWYQQALGQGPQFIFQYYREEENGRGNFPPRFSGLQFPNYSSELNVNALELDDSALYLCASSLKRGDGTDTQYFGPGTRLTVL.

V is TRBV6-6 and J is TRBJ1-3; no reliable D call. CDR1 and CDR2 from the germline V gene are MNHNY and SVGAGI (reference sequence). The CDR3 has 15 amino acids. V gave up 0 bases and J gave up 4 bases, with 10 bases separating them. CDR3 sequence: CASSYSIQQGNTIYF. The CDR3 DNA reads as TGTGCCAGCAGTTACTCGATCCAACAGGGAAACACCATATATTTT.

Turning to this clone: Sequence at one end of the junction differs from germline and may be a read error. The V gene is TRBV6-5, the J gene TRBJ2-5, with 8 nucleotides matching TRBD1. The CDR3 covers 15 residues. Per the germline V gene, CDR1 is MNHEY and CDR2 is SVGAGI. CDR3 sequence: CASSDSGQGVETQYF. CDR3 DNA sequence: TGTGCCAGCAGTGACTCCGGACAGGGCGTAGAGACCCAGTACTTC.

The CDR3 coding sequence is TGTGCCAGCAGAGGGTTCAGCTCCTACGAGCAGTACTTC. Its translation is CASRGFSSYEQYF. V and J are TRBV7-2 and TRBJ2-7; no reliable D call. The CDR3 extends over 13 amino acids. V was clipped by 6 bases and J by 0 bases, with 9 bases between them. Germline lookup yields CDR1 SGHTA and CDR2 FQGNSA.